The clone carrying this T cell receptor beta chain was recorded at least ten times. Its specificity is unknown. The data stem from a study of regulatory T cells in long-lasting Graves disease. Overall study findings and caveats: Persistent Graves' patients possessed reduced TCR diversity relative to recently diagnosed ones.

V lost 0 bases to trimming and J lost 1 base; unmatched junction nucleotides: 4. The CDR3 is 16 amino acids. The germline CDR1 and CDR2 sequences are MNHEY and SVGAGI. Construction of the TCR beta libraries employed iRepertoire HTBI primers in conjunction with Arm-PCR of CDR3 regions. TCRdb re-analysed the multiplex PCR reads in MiXCR, keeping a single row per CDR3 protein. The data contain hundreds of thousands of distinct CDR3 sequences, 20% to 25% of them singletons. Time point in this sample: persistent/refractory GD, antithyroid drugs over 5 years with positive TRAb. PBMC RNA was the source of the TCR library.

Sequencing used peripheral blood mononuclear cells (PBMCs), obtained when the disease was refractory, from a patient treated with antithyroid drugs. The TCR sequence derives from a female donor with Graves disease. This rearrangement joins TRBV6-5 to TRBJ2-5; TRBD1 matches 8 bases. CDR3 region: CASSYSTGALQETQYF. In DNA form, the CDR3 reads TGTGCCAGCAGTTACTCGACAGGGGCCCTCCAAGAGACCCAGTACTTC.